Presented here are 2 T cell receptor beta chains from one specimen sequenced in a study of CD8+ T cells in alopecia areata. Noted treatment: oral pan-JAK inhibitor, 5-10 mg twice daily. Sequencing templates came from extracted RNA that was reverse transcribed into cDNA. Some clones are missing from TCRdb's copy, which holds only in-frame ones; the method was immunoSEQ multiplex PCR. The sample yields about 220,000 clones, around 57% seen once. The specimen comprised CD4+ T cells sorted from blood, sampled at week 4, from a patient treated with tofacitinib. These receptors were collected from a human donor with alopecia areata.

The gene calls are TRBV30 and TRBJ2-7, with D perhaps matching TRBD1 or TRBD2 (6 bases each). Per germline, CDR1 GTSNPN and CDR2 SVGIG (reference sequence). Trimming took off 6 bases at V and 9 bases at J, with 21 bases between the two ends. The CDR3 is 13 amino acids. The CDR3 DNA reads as TGTGCCTGCCCATCGGGGGCCAACCAGGGGCAGTACTTC. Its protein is CACPSGANQGQYF.

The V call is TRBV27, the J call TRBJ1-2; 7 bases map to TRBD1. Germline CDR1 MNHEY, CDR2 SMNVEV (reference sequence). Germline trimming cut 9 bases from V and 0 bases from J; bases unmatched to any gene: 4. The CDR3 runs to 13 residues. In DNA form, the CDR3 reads TGTGCCAGGGGACAGTTAGCTAACTATGGCTACACCTTC. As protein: CARGQLANYGYTF.